The entry below describes one T cell receptor beta chain. No antigen is known for it. Germline V gene data show CDR1 as MNHEY and CDR2 as SMNVEV (reference sequence). With 3 bases removed from V and 6 bases from J, the gap between germline ends came to 15 bases. This CDR3 has 15 residues. The record originates from a study of cytomegalovirus exposure and HLA in healthy donors. Overall study findings and caveats: Reports credit the classifier with highly specific, highly sensitive diagnosis of cytomegalovirus status. It was taken for granted in presence/absence analyses that sequencing depth across donors was roughly uniform. Among TCR sequences, most were rare, though some public TCRs appeared in many donors.

Primers: 60 Vbeta forward and 13 Jbeta reverse. This table comes from immunoSEQ multiplex PCR, and its TCRdb copy is limited to in-frame clones, with some not included. The table lists 120,000 or so clones, about four fifths of them singletons, with around 1.6% in the top ten. The sequenced material came from PBMCs. The rearrangement joins TRBV27 to TRBJ2-1, with D unresolved. This sequence originates from a woman between 18 and 29 years old in good health and CMV-seronegative. The CDR3 protein is CASSFKTSPGNEQFF. In DNA form, the CDR3 reads TGTGCCAGCAGTTTCAAGACTTCCCCCGGCAATGAGCAGTTCTTC.